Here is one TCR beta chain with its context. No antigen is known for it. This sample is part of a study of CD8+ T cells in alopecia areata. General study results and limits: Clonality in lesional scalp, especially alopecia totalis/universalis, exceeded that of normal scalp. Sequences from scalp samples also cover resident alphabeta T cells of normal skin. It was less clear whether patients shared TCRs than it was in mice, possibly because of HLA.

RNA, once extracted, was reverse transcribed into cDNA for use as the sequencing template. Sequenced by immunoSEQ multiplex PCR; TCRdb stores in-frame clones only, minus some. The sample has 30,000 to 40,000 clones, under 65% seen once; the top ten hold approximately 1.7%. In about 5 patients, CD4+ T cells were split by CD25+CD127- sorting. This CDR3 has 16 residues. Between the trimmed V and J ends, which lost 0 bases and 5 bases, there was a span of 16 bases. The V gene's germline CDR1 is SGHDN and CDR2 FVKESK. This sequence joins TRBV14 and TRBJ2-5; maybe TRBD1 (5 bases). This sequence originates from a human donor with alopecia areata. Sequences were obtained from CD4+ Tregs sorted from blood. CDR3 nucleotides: TGTGCCAGCAGCCAAGAAAGGGGCCTTCTTGTTGAGACCCAGTACTTC. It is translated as CASSQERGLLVETQYF.